Shown below are 21 T cell receptor beta chains from a single sample sequenced in a study of T cell changes during pregnancy in multiple sclerosis. The protocol was immunoSEQ multiplex PCR, while the TCRdb copy is restricted to in-frame clones and leaves out a portion. The sample consists of roughly 93,000 clones, under 95% of them appearing once. The material sequenced was peripheral blood, taken in the first trimester of pregnancy. These receptor sequences come from a female donor in good health, enrolled as a control in a pregnancy study.

The V call is TRBV5-1, the J call TRBJ1-1; possibly TRBD1 for D (5 bases). The germline V gene has CDR1 SGHRS and CDR2 YFSETQ. V lost 0 bases and J 0 bases, leaving 9 bases between the germline ends. This CDR3 comprises 15 residues. Here the CDR3 reads CASSLGTLLNTEAFF. The CDR3 DNA reads TGCGCCAGCAGCTTGGGGACACTCCTGAACACTGAAGCTTTCTTT.

This chain links TRBV2 with TRBJ1-5; 7 bases agree with TRBD1. V trimming: 9 bases; J trimming: 5 bases; junction bases outside the gene matches: 13. Per the germline V gene, CDR1 is SNHLY and CDR2 is FYNNEI. This CDR3 region has 15 residues. The CDR3 sequence: CASKRQGLGDQPQHF. CDR3 DNA sequence: TGTGCCAGTAAAAGACAGGGTTTGGGGGATCAGCCCCAGCATTTT.

In nucleotides, the CDR3 is TGTGCCAGCTCACTGACAGGGGACAGCAATCAGCCCCAGCATTTT. This sequence encodes CASSLTGDSNQPQHF. V is TRBV18 and J is TRBJ1-5; TRBD1 matches at 8 bases. The CDR3 loop spans 15 amino acids. Germline lookup yields CDR1 KGHSH and CDR2 LQKENI. J gave up 1 base and V 4 bases, and 3 bases lay outside the gene matches.

This clone was seen a single time. The rearrangement joins TRBV5-4 to TRBJ2-7; 7 nucleotides line up with TRBD2. The CDR3 runs 16 residues. J gave up 0 bases and V 4 bases, and 10 bases lay outside the gene matches. Germline CDR1 SGHNT, CDR2 YYREEE (reference sequence). CDR3 nucleotides: TGTGCCAGCAGCATCTGGGGGGGGTCCTCCTCCTACGAGCAGTACTTC. Residues: CASSIWGGSSSYEQYF.

This chain connects TRBV14 to TRBJ2-2; no reliable D call. The CDR3 has 14 amino acids. Deletions cut 3 bases from V and 5 bases from J, with 10 bases between. Germline CDR1 and CDR2: SGHDN and FVKESK. The CDR3 is CASSQSPRTGELFF. The CDR3 nucleotides read TGTGCCAGCAGCCAGAGCCCTAGAACCGGGGAGCTGTTTTTT.

The rearrangement uses TRBV19 and TRBJ1-4; 9 bases map to TRBD1. Germline V CDR1 and CDR2: LNHDA, SQIVND (reference sequence). This CDR3 is 16 amino acids long. V gave up 9 bases and J gave up 0 bases; unmatched junction bases: 8. This CDR3 reads CASAWRTGATNEKLFF. The DNA of the CDR3 is TGTGCCAGCGCTTGGCGGACAGGGGCAACTAATGAAAAACTGTTTTTT. Looking up the rest from reference TRBV19 and TRBJ1-4 gives the full variable domain: DGGITQSPKYLFRKEGQNVTLSCEQNLNHDAMYWYRQDPGQGLRLIYYSQIVNDFQKGDIAEGYSVSREKKESFPLTVTSAQKNPTAFYLCASAWRTGATNEKLFFGSGTQLSVL.

This sequence joins TRBV28 and TRBJ2-3; maybe TRBD2 (7 bases). Germline V gene lookup returns CDR1 MDHEN and CDR2 SYDVKM. V lost 7 bases and J 6 bases, leaving 17 bases between the germline ends. The length of the CDR3 is 14 residues. CDR3 in amino acids: CASTRGGAGDTQYF. The DNA of the CDR3 is TGTGCCAGCACCCGAGGGGGGGCCGGTGATACGCAGTATTTT. Using reference TRBV28 and TRBJ2-3 for the parts outside the CDR3, the full variable domain is DVKVTQSSRYLVKRTGEKVFLECVQDMDHENMFWYRQDPGLGLRLIYFSYDVKMKEKGDIPEGYSVSREKKERFSLILESASTNQTSMYLCASTRGGAGDTQYFGPGTRLTVL.

The V call is TRBV5-6, the J call TRBJ1-1; D is unclear. The CDR3 length is 15 residues. V dropped 6 bases and J dropped 4 bases, with 19 bases sitting between them. CDR1 is SGHDT, CDR2 YYEEEE, per germline. CDR3 amino acids: CASIRRAGWGTEAFF. The CDR3 nucleotides are TGTGCCAGCATCCGTCGGGCGGGTTGGGGCACTGAAGCTTTCTTT.

Note on this clone: Other DNA sequences in this sample translate to the same CDR3. The J gene is TRBJ2-5, the V gene TRBV7-2; no clear D. Germline V CDR1 and CDR2: SGHTA, FQGNSA. This CDR3 has 11 residues. The V end lost 6 bases, the J end lost 4 bases, and 6 bases lay between the germline ends. The CDR3 loop is CASSPGETQYF. In nucleotides, the CDR3 is TGTGCCAGCAGTCCCGGAGAGACCCAGTACTTC.

This clone was detected only once. CDR3 protein: CASSQGPTRVGTEAFF. CDR3 DNA: TGCGCCAGCAGCCAGGGGCCTACCAGGGTAGGAACTGAAGCTTTCTTT. The chain has TRBV4-1 and TRBJ1-1, with TRBD1 as a possible D gene (5 bases). The CDR3 runs 16 residues. Deletions cut 3 bases from V and 5 bases from J, with 19 bases between. Germline-derived CDR1 and CDR2 are MGHRA and YSYEKL.

This clone appeared once. The rearrangement uses TRBV30 and TRBJ2-7; 9 bases are a match to TRBD1. V trimming: 3 bases; J trimming: 0 bases; junction bases outside the gene matches: 3. This CDR3 region has 14 residues. The germline CDR1 and CDR2 sequences are GTSNPN and SVGIG (reference sequence). The CDR3 loop reads CAWRMTGGSYEQYF. CDR3 nucleotide sequence: TGTGCCTGGAGGATGACAGGGGGCTCCTACGAGCAGTACTTC.

J is TRBJ1-6 and V is TRBV7-9; D unclear. Germline V lookup: CDR1 SEHNR, CDR2 FQNEAQ (reference sequence). CDR3 length equals 15 residues. V gave up 5 bases and J gave up 9 bases, with 17 bases separating them. DNA for the CDR3: TGTGCCAGCAGCCCGCGGTCCACTGAAGGTTCACCCCTCCACTTT. Translated, it gives CASSPRSTEGSPLHF.

In this sample, this clone turned up once. V gene TRBV5-5 combines with J gene TRBJ2-7, with D possibly TRBD1 on 5 matching bases. This CDR3 comprises 14 residues. Germline V gene data show CDR1 as SGHKS and CDR2 as YYEKEE (reference sequence). Trimming shortened V by 2 bases and J by 2 bases, and 11 bases separated the two germline ends. The CDR3 DNA reads as TGTGCCAGCAGCTTTTCCAGGGCCGCCTACGAGCAGTACTTC. This encodes CASSFSRAAYEQYF.

The CDR3 region has the DNA TGTGCCAGCGGGTTACAGGAAAAACTGTTTTTT. Translation: CASGLQEKLFF. This rearrangement joins TRBV6-5 to TRBJ1-4; D call uncertain. Germline values: CDR1 MNHEY, CDR2 SVGAGI. The CDR3 runs 11 residues. Trimming cost V 8 bases and J 8 bases, with 9 bases left between them.

This sequence joins TRBV9 and TRBJ2-5; TRBD2 matches at 10 bases. This CDR3 has 16 amino acids. Germline loops: CDR1 SGDLS, CDR2 YYNGEE. The trim removed 1 base at V and 0 bases at J, leaving 3 bases unmatched. The CDR3 here is CASSVRAGGYQETQYF. The DNA of the CDR3 is TGTGCCAGCAGCGTAAGAGCGGGGGGGTACCAAGAGACCCAGTACTTC.

DNA of the CDR3: TGTGCCAGCAGTGAGGAGGGGTATGGCTACACCTTC. Its translation is CASSEEGYGYTF. The chain combines TRBV2 with TRBJ1-2; tentatively, D is TRBD1 (5 bases). V dropped 3 bases and J dropped 5 bases, with 7 bases sitting between them. The CDR3 extends over 12 amino acids. Germline V gene data show CDR1 as SNHLY and CDR2 as FYNNEI.

The chain is built from TRBV19 and TRBJ2-6; 8 positions agree with TRBD1. The CDR3 runs to 16 residues. Trimming took 10 bases from V and 0 from J; bases not matched to a gene: 8. Per germline, CDR1 LNHDA and CDR2 SQIVND (reference sequence). The DNA of the CDR3 is TGTGCCACCAAGACAGGGGCTACCTCTGGGGCCAACGTCCTGACTTTC. It is translated as CATKTGATSGANVLTF.

A few counts support this clone. The chain links TRBV7-9 to TRBJ1-2, with D possibly TRBD1 on 5 matching bases. This CDR3 spans 12 amino acids. The V and J ends lost 5 bases and 8 bases respectively, with 12 bases between them. CDR1 and CDR2 (germline): SEHNR, FQNEAQ (reference sequence). The CDR3 protein is CASSLQEGGYTF. In DNA form, the CDR3 reads TGTGCCAGCAGCCTCCAGGAGGGGGGCTACACCTTC.

This clone was counted once. V usage is TRBV5-6 and J usage is TRBJ1-5, with TRBD1 as a possible D gene (6 bases). Germline CDR1 reads SGHDT; CDR2 reads YYEEEE. Between the trimmed V and J ends, which lost 4 bases and 4 bases, there was a span of 12 bases. The CDR3 is 14 amino acids. The DNA for the CDR3 is TGTGCCAGCAGCCTCGGGACACAAAATCAGCCCCAGCATTTT. Protein product: CASSLGTQNQPQHF.

The CDR3: CASSLAARGGTQYF. The CDR3 nucleotides read TGTGCCAGCAGCTTAGCGGCTAGAGGAGGTACGCAGTATTTT. The gene calls are TRBV7-2 and TRBJ2-3; D may be TRBD2 (5 bases). The CDR3 totals 14 residues. V gave up 0 bases and J gave up 8 bases, with 12 bases separating them. From germline, CDR1 is SGHTA and CDR2 FQGNSA.

This clone was seen only once. V usage is TRBV4-3 and J usage is TRBJ1-1; D remains ambiguous. The V gene's germline CDR1 is LGHNA and CDR2 YSLEER. The CDR3 is 13 residues long. Deletions cut 1 base from V and 2 bases from J, with 5 bases between. CDR3 sequence (DNA): TGCGCCAGCAGCCAAGGAGCTAACACTGAAGCTTTCTTT. It yields the protein CASSQGANTEAFF.